The clone carrying this TCR beta chain came up many times. Its antigen is undetermined. The record originates from a study of tumor-infiltrating lymphocytes in primary liver carcinoma. Turning to the study itself: The cohort consisted of patients whose primary liver carcinoma was surgically resected. Study results and caveats: Compared with tumor region pairs, tumor-adjacent and tumor-blood pairs overlapped less.

Looked up from germline, CDR1 is LGHNA and CDR2 is YNFKEQ. Trimming took 0 bases from V and 7 from J, leaving 10 bases between them. The CDR3 is 13 amino acids. The authors made TCR beta cDNA from 450 to 600 ng total RNA with a constant-region primer. Libraries of TCR beta came from three nested multiplex PCR rounds with slightly modified ARM-PCR. Use of TRBV1-TRBV30 forward primers with a C-beta reverse primer characterized the first two PCR rounds, which lasted ten to eleven cycles each. TCRdb reprocessed the multiplex PCR reads with MiXCR, giving one entry per CDR3 protein. The sample lists around 330,000 distinct CDR3 sequences; roughly 60% were seen once. Unsorted whole blood yielded blood RNA, and germline DNA was extracted as well. These patients lived with chronic HBV infection and had never been treated.

This chain connects TRBV4-2 to TRBJ2-7; D is ambiguous. The sequenced sample was peripheral blood. The TCR originated in a man aged 40-50 years with primary liver carcinoma and hepatitis B virus infection. The CDR3 spells CASSQDLSREQYF. DNA of the CDR3: TGTGCCAGCAGCCAAGATTTGTCGCGGGAGCAGTACTTC.